This T cell receptor (beta chain) is drawn from a study of blood T cell repertoires in COVID-19. V shed 4 bases, J shed 2 bases, and the junction held 4 bases outside the gene matches. CDR3 size: 13 residues. CDR1 is SQVTM, CDR2 ANQGSEA, per germline. Here immunoSEQ multiplex PCR was the method, and the copy in TCRdb shows in-frame clones only, minus some. The sample contains about 170,000 clones, around 88% of which appear only once. The chain joins TRBV29-1 to TRBJ2-7; TRBD1 aligns across 8 bases. The clonotype originates from a woman aged 45-59 years in a cohort exposed to, infected with or recovered from COVID-19 (not recorded which). The sample consisted of PBMCs or T cells enriched from blood (not recorded which). The CDR3 reads CSVVGQGPYEQYF. DNA for the CDR3: TGCAGCGTTGTCGGACAGGGTCCCTACGAGCAGTACTTC.